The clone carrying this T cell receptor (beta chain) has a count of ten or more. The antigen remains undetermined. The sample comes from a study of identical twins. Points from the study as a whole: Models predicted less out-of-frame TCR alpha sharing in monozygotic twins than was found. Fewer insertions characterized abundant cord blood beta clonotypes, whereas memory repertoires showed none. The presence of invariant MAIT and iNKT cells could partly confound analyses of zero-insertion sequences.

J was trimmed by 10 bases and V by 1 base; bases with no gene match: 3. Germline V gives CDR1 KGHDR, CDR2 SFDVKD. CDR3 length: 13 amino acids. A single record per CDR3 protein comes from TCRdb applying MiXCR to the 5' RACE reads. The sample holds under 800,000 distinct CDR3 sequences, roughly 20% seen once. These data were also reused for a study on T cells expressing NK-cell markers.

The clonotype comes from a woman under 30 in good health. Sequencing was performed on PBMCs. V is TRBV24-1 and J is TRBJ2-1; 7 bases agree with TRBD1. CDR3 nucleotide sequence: TGTGCCACCAGTGATTTTTCAGGGGGAGAGCAGTTCTTC. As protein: CATSDFSGGEQFF.